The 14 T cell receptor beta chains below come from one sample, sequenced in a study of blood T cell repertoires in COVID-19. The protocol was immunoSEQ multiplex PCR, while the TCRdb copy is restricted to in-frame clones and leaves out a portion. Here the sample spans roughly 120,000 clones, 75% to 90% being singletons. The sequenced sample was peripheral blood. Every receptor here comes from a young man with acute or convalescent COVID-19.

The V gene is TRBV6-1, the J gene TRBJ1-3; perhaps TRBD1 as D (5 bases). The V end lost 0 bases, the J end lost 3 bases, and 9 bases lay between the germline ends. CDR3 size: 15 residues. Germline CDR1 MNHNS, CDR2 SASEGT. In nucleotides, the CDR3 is TGTGCCAGCAGTGAAGCGAACAGGCGTGGAAACACCATATATTTT. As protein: CASSEANRRGNTIYF.

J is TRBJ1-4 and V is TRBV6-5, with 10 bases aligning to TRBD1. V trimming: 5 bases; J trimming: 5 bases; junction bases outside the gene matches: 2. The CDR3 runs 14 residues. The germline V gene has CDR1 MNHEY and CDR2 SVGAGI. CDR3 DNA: TGTGCCAGCAGTACGGACAGGGGGAATGAAAAACTGTTTTTT. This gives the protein CASSTDRGNEKLFF.

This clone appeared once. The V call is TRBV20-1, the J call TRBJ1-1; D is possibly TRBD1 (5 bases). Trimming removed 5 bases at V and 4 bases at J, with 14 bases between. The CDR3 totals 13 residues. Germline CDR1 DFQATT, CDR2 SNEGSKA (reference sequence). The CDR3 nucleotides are TGCAGTGCTTGTGCGGGGGGAGGCACTGAAGCTTTCTTT. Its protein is CSACAGGGTEAFF.

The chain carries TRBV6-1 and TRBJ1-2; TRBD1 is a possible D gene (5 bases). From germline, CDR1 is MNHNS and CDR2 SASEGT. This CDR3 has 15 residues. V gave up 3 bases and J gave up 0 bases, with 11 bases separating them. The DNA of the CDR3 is TGTGCCAGCAGTGACGGACACCAAGCTAACTATGGCTACACCTTC. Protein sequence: CASSDGHQANYGYTF.

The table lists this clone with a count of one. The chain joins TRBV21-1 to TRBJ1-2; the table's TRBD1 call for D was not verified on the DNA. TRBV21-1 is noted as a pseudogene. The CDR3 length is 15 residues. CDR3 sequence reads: CASSKVGARPFGYTF. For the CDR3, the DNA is TGTGCCAGCAGCAAAGTTGGGGCGAGGCCGTTTGGCTACACCTTC.

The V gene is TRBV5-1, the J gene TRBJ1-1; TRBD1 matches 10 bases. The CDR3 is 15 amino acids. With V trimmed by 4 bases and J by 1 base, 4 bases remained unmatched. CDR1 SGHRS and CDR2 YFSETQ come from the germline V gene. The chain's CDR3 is CASSLRTGGNTEAFF. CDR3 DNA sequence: TGCGCCAGCAGCCTCCGGACAGGGGGGAACACTGAAGCTTTCTTT.

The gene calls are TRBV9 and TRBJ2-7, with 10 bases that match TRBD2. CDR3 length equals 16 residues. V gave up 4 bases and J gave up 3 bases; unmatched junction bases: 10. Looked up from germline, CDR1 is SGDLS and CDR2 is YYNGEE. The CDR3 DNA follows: TGTGCCAGCAGCCCTAGGTGGGGACTAGCGAGCTACGAGCAGTACGTC. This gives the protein CASSPRWGLASYEQYV.

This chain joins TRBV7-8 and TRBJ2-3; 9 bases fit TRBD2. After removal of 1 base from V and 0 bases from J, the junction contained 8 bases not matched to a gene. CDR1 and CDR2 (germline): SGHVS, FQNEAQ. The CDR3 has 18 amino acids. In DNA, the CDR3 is TGTGCCAGCAGCTTAGTTGCGGGGGGGCCCCTTAGCACAGATACGCAGTATTTT. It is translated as CASSLVAGGPLSTDTQYF.

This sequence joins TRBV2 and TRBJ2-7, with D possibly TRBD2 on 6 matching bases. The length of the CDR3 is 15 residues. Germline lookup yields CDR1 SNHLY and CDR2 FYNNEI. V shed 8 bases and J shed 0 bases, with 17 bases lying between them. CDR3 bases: TGTGCCAGCTACCATGAGGAGGGGACCTCCTACGAGCAGTACTTC. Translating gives CASYHEEGTSYEQYF.

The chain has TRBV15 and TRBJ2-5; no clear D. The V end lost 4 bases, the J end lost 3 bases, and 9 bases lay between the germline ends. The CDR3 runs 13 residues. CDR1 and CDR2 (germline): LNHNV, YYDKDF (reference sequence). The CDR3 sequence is CATSTRREETQYF. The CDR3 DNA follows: TGTGCCACCAGCACGCGGAGAGAAGAGACCCAGTACTTC.

CDR3 loop: CASSQEAYGYTF. CDR3 DNA sequence: TGTGCCAGCAGCCAAGAGGCCTATGGCTACACCTTC. The chain recombines TRBV14 with TRBJ1-2; D is unclear. The CDR3 spans 12 residues. CDR1 is SGHDN and CDR2 is FVKESK in the germline V gene. V was trimmed by 0 bases and J by 4 bases, leaving 3 bases between them.

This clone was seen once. CDR3 DNA: TGTGCCAGCAGCCAAGACAGGTCCCTCCACTTT. Amino acids: CASSQDRSLHF. This chain joins TRBV11-2 and TRBJ1-6; a possible D gene is TRBD1 (6 bases). The V gene lost 5 bases and the J gene lost 14 bases, with 10 bases spanning the gap. Looked up from germline, CDR1 is SGHAT and CDR2 is FQNNGV. The CDR3 is made up of 11 amino acids.

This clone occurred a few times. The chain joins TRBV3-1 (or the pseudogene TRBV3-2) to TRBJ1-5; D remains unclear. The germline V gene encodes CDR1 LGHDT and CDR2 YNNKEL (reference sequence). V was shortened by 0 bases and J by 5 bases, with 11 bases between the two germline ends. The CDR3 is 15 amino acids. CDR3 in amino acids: CASSQDRDSYQPQHF. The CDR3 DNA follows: TGTGCCAGCAGCCAAGATCGGGATTCGTATCAGCCCCAGCATTTT.

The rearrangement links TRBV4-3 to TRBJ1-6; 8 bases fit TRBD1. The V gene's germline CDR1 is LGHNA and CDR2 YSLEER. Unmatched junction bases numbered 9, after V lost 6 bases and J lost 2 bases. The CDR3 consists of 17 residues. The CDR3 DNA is TGCGCCAGCAGGCATCAACAGGGGGTGGCCTATAATTCACCCCTCCACTTT. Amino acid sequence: CASRHQQGVAYNSPLHF.